This T cell receptor beta chain was captured in a study of a mutant IDH1 vaccine in newly diagnosed glioma. In the study overall: Investigators started vaccination 4-6 weeks after radiotherapy alone, or with temozolomide cycles.

Comment on this clone: Its specificity is unknown.

Germline CDR1 is MNHEY and CDR2 is SVGAGI. V was clipped by 6 bases and J by 6 bases, with 11 bases between them. CDR3 size: 13 residues. Time point described: week 23, last vaccination. Every vaccine dose comprised 300 ug of mutant IDH1 20-mer peptide plus topical imiquimod. Assay used: immunoSEQ multiplex PCR; TCRdb lists only in-frame clones, some missing. The table has roughly 74,000 clones, roughly 85% seen once. This sample comprised PBMCs, obtained from a glioma patient whose treatment included an IDH1 peptide vaccine. The chain couples TRBV6-5 to TRBJ2-2; TRBD1 might be the D (6 bases). The receptor was derived from a woman aged 45-59 years with glioma. CDR3 sequence reads: CASSEQGPGELFF. The DNA of the CDR3 is TGTGCCAGCAGCGAACAGGGTCCCGGGGAGCTGTTTTTT.